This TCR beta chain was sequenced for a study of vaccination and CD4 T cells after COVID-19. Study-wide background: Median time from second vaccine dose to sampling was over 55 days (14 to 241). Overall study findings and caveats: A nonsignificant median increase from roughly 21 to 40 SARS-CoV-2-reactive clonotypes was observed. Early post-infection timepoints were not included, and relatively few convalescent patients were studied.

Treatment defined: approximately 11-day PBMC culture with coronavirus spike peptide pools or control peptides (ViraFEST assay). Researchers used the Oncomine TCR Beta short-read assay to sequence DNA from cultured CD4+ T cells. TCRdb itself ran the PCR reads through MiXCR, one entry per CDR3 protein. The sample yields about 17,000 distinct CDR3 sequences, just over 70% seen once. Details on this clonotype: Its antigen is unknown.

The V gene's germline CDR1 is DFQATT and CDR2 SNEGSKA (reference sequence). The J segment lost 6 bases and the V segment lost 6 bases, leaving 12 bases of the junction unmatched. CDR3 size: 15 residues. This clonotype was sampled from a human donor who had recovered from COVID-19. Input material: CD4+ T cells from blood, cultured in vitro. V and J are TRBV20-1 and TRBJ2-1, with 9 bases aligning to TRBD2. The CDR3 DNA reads TGCAGTGCGTTTAGCGGGAGAGGGTGGGGCAATGAGCAGTTCTTC. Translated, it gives CSAFSGRGWGNEQFF.